Included here is one T cell receptor (beta chain) sequence, with context. These data belong to a study of B cell selection in AIRE deficiency. CD4+CD127+ cells were sorted as the conventional CD4 T cells. TCRdb keeps only in-frame clones here, not all; method: immunoSEQ multiplex PCR. Of some 25,000 clones listed, around 96% are singletons. V was pared by 3 bases and J by 4 bases, with 12 bases between. The CDR3 has 14 residues. Germline assignment: CDR1 KGHSH and CDR2 LQKENI. The rearrangement uses TRBV18 and TRBJ1-1, with no clear D. This receptor was taken from a human donor in good health. Sequencing was done on a sample of CD4+CD127+ conventional T cells sorted from PBMCs. In nucleotides, the CDR3 is TGTGCCAGCTCACCGAATTTCTTAGGCACTGAAGCTTTCTTT. It yields the protein CASSPNFLGTEAFF.